Presented here are 21 T cell receptor beta chains from one specimen sequenced in a study of blood T cell repertoires in COVID-19. Assay: immunoSEQ multiplex PCR; the TCRdb copy retains only in-frame clones and omits some. The sample has approximately 300,000 clones; nearly 90% are singletons. The sequencing sample was made of PBMCs or T cells enriched from blood (not recorded which). The receptors originated from a woman in her 30s who had recovered from COVID-19.

The rearrangement joins TRBV7-2 to TRBJ2-2, with 7 bases that match TRBD2. With 3 bases clipped from V and 7 bases from J, the junction kept 17 bases outside the gene matches. Germline V CDR1 and CDR2: SGHTA, FQGNSA. The CDR3 is 18 residues long. In nucleotides, the CDR3 is TGTGCCAGCAGCTTCCCCCCGTCGGGAGCGGGATCGAGCGGGGAGCTGTTTTTT. It translates to CASSFPPSGAGSSGELFF.

CDR3 sequence: CASSLGGASGLEGYTF. The CDR3 DNA reads TGTGCCAGCAGTTTAGGAGGGGCCAGTGGGCTAGAGGGCTACACCTTC. The genes are TRBV28 and TRBJ1-2; possible D gene TRBD1, 5 bases. CDR1 MDHEN and CDR2 SYDVKM come from the germline V gene. Trimming removed 2 bases from V and 8 bases from J, with 21 bases in between. The CDR3 has 16 amino acids.

CDR3 in amino acids: CSVRPRQANEKLFF. CDR3 DNA sequence: TGCAGCGTTAGGCCCCGCCAGGCTAATGAAAAACTGTTTTTT. J is TRBJ1-4 and V is TRBV29-1; D is uncertain. The CDR3 is made up of 14 amino acids. Germline loops: CDR1 SQVTM, CDR2 ANQGSEA. V lost 5 bases to trimming and J lost 3 bases, with 13 bases between them.

This clone was seen a handful of times. The chain joins TRBV15 to TRBJ1-6; 7 bases line up with TRBD1. The J segment lost 7 bases and the V segment lost 6 bases, leaving 6 bases of the junction unmatched. The CDR3 is 14 amino acids. The V gene's germline CDR1 is LNHNV and CDR2 YYDKDF (reference sequence). The CDR3 sequence is CATRDRVDNSPLHF. The DNA of the CDR3 is TGTGCCACCAGAGACAGGGTCGACAATTCACCCCTCCACTTT.

The V and J genes are TRBV5-4 and TRBJ2-1, with 8 positions matching TRBD1. The CDR3 spans 13 residues. V trimming: 5 bases; J trimming: 8 bases; junction bases outside the gene matches: 6. The germline V gene encodes CDR1 SGHNT and CDR2 YYREEE (reference sequence). The CDR3: CASRFQGADEQFF. The CDR3 DNA reads as TGTGCCAGCAGATTCCAGGGGGCCGATGAGCAGTTCTTC.

V gene TRBV9 combines with J gene TRBJ2-2; 8 bases map to TRBD2. The CDR3 is made up of 15 amino acids. The V segment lost 6 bases and the J segment 4 bases; nucleotides outside the gene matches: 8. The V gene's germline CDR1 is SGDLS and CDR2 YYNGEE. The CDR3 protein is CASTLAGPRTGELFF. The CDR3 coding sequence is TGTGCCAGCACCTTAGCGGGACCGCGCACCGGGGAGCTGTTTTTT.

The rearrangement links TRBV19 to TRBJ1-1; tentative D call: TRBD1 (5 bases). CDR3 length: 16 amino acids. Germline lookup yields CDR1 LNHDA and CDR2 SQIVND (reference sequence). Deletions cut 3 bases from V and 3 bases from J, with 17 bases between. CDR3 loop: CASSMGGPGADTEAFF. The CDR3 DNA is TGTGCCAGTAGTATGGGGGGTCCTGGAGCGGACACTGAAGCTTTCTTT.

V usage is TRBV27 and J usage is TRBJ2-7; 7 bases are shared with TRBD2. With V trimmed by 3 bases and J by 2 bases, 4 bases remained unmatched. This CDR3 has 14 amino acids. Germline V lookup: CDR1 MNHEY, CDR2 SMNVEV (reference sequence). CDR3 nucleotide sequence: TGTGCCAGCAGTTTCGCTAGCGGAACCTACGAGCAGTACTTC. It specifies CASSFASGTYEQYF.

The V call is TRBV5-1, the J call TRBJ2-7; possible D gene TRBD1, 6 bases. CDR3 size: 13 residues. Germline assignment: CDR1 SGHRS and CDR2 YFSETQ. V was clipped by 5 bases and J by 6 bases, with 15 bases between them. In DNA, the CDR3 is TGCGCCAGCAGTTTTCTACAGGGCGGCGAGCAGTACTTC. It yields the protein CASSFLQGGEQYF.

The chain links TRBV11-2 to TRBJ1-1; 7 bases align to TRBD1. The CDR3 sequence is 13 residues long. V dropped 3 bases and J dropped 10; count of bases not matched to a gene: 8. Germline V lookup: CDR1 SGHAT, CDR2 FQNNGV. CDR3 sequence: CASSFLTGRRAFF. The CDR3 nucleotides are TGTGCCAGCAGCTTCCTGACAGGGCGGAGAGCTTTCTTT. Using reference TRBV11-2 and TRBJ1-1 for the parts outside the CDR3, the full variable domain is EAGVAQSPRYKIIEKRQSVAFWCNPISGHATLYWYQQILGQGPKLLIQFQNNGVVDDSQLPKDRFSAERLKGVDSTLKIQPAKLEDSAVYLCASSFLTGRRAFFGQGTRLTVV.

This chain uses TRBV6-4 with TRBJ1-2; the D gene is possibly TRBD1 (5 bases). CDR1 and CDR2 (germline): MRHNA, SNTAGT. The CDR3 length is 15 residues. Trimming removed 8 bases from V and 2 bases from J, with 18 bases in between. The CDR3 DNA reads as TGTGCCAGCTCGGAGTTCACAGGCCTCAACTATGGCTACACCTTC. This sequence encodes CASSEFTGLNYGYTF.

The chain joins TRBV19 to TRBJ2-4; 7 nucleotides match TRBD1. CDR3 length equals 16 residues. Germline loops: CDR1 LNHDA, CDR2 SQIVND (reference sequence). V dropped 5 bases and J dropped 1; count of bases not matched to a gene: 8. For the CDR3, the DNA is TGTGCCAGTAGTTCAGACAGGGATTGGGCCAAAAACATTCAGTACTTC. It codes for CASSSDRDWAKNIQYF.

CDR3 sequence (DNA): TGTGCCAGCTCGTATAACCAGGGGGCGGGCACAGATACGCAGTATTTT. The encoded protein is CASSYNQGAGTDTQYF. V usage is TRBV18 and J usage is TRBJ2-3, with 8 nucleotides matching TRBD1. V shed 6 bases and J 1 base; nucleotides not matched to a gene: 9. CDR3 length: 16 residues. Germline CDR1 KGHSH, CDR2 LQKENI.

The chain joins TRBV4-2 to TRBJ2-7; D unresolved. The CDR3 contains 13 residues. Germline CDR1 is LGHNA and CDR2 is YNFKEQ. The V end was cut by 4 bases, the J end by 5 bases, with 12 bases between. The DNA of the CDR3 is TGTGCCAGCAGCCTTTCAGGTCGGAACGAGCAGTACTTC. It is translated as CASSLSGRNEQYF.

The V call is TRBV5-4, the J call TRBJ1-1; TRBD1 agrees at 9 bases. The V gene end was trimmed by 4 bases and the J gene end by 11 bases; junction bases not matched to a gene: 6. The germline CDR1 and CDR2 sequences are SGHNT and YYREEE (reference sequence). The CDR3 extends over 12 amino acids. The CDR3: CASSGDREEAFF. DNA of the CDR3: TGTGCCAGCAGCGGGGACAGGGAAGAGGCTTTCTTT.

The chain combines TRBV4-2 with TRBJ2-2; D is unresolved. This CDR3 spans 16 amino acids. V was cut by 0 bases and J by 1 base, with 9 bases left in between. Per germline, CDR1 LGHNA and CDR2 YNFKEQ. CDR3: CASSQEVARNTGELFF. CDR3 nucleotides: TGTGCCAGCAGCCAAGAGGTAGCCCGGAACACCGGGGAGCTGTTTTTT.

In its sample, this clone was seen a few times. V gene TRBV5-1 combines with J gene TRBJ2-1, with 11 bases aligning to TRBD1. With 4 bases clipped from V and 0 bases from J, the junction kept 18 bases outside the gene matches. Germline V gene data show CDR1 as SGHRS and CDR2 as YFSETQ. CDR3 length: 21 amino acids. Here the CDR3 reads CASSRVRTGGSGSISYNEQFF. The DNA of the CDR3 is TGCGCCAGCAGCAGGGTTAGGACAGGGGGCTCCGGATCAATCTCCTACAATGAGCAGTTCTTC.

This sequence joins TRBV28 and TRBJ2-1; 8 nucleotides agree with TRBD2. J gave up 3 bases and V 2 bases, and 12 bases lay outside the gene matches. The CDR3 runs to 18 residues. Germline values: CDR1 MDHEN, CDR2 SYDVKM. The CDR3 reads CASSLDEGSGADYNEQFF. CDR3 DNA sequence: TGTGCCAGCAGTTTAGACGAGGGTAGCGGGGCAGACTACAATGAGCAGTTCTTC.

The gene calls are TRBV2 and TRBJ1-5; TRBD1 is a possible D gene (5 bases). The ends were cut back, 7 bases at V and 11 bases at J, with 24 bases in the middle. The CDR3 sequence is 15 residues long. CDR1 and CDR2 from the germline V gene are SNHLY and FYNNEI. The CDR3: CASTPEVLDLGAQHF. Written as DNA, the CDR3 is TGTGCCAGCACTCCAGAGGTATTAGACCTAGGGGCCCAGCATTTT. Full variable domain (outside the CDR3, taken from reference TRBV2 and TRBJ1-5): EPEVTQTPSHQVTQMGQEVILRCVPISNHLYFYWYRQILGQKVEFLVSFYNNEISEKSEIFDDQFSVERPDGSNFTLKIRSTKLEDSAMYFCASTPEVLDLGAQHFGDGTRLSIL.

The rearrangement joins TRBV27 to TRBJ1-6; 7 nucleotides align to TRBD1. Germline assignment: CDR1 MNHEY and CDR2 SMNVEV (reference sequence). V was clipped by 5 bases and J by 8 bases; unmatched bases: 6. CDR3 length: 14 residues. CDR3 amino acids: CASSTRTGYSPLHF. CDR3 DNA sequence: TGTGCCAGCAGTACGCGGACAGGCTATTCACCCCTCCACTTT.

This clone was found once. The genes are TRBV9 and TRBJ2-1, with 9 nucleotides matching TRBD2. This CDR3 comprises 14 residues. The germline CDR1 and CDR2 sequences are SGDLS and YYNGEE. J gave up 6 bases and V 4 bases, and 5 bases lay outside the gene matches. CDR3 DNA: TGTGCCAGCAGCCTAGCGGGATTGGTCAATGAGCAGTTCTTC. Residues: CASSLAGLVNEQFF.